These T cell receptor beta chains were read from a single sample in a study of shared clonotypes between healthy human individuals. Data came from immunoSEQ multiplex PCR; TCRdb stores just in-frame clones and leaves some out. This table has millions of clones, approximately 90% appearing once. Sequencing was performed on naive CD4+ T cells sorted from blood. The origin of the receptors is a man between 18 and 35 years old in good health. Each CDR3 is given with its conserved first and last residue. The order of the fields is V gene, clone size, D gene, J gene, CDR3 protein, CDR3 DNA. The D gene is left open where the match is weak. Where a row states a size, it is once, few, many or the class of an expanded clone; other rows omit it.

v_call: TRBV18
clone_size: NA
d_call: TRBD1
j_call: TRBJ2-2
cdr3_aa: CASSSGTGASGELFF
cdr3_nt: TGTGCCAGCTCGTCCGGGACAGGGGCTTCCGGGGAGCTGTTTTTT

v_call: TRBV28
clone_size: NA
d_call: TRBD1
j_call: TRBJ2-3
cdr3_aa: CASSSWDRGGTDTQYF
cdr3_nt: TGTGCCAGCAGTTCCTGGGACAGGGGGGGCACAGATACGCAGTATTTT

v_call: TRBV9
clone_size: NA
d_call: TRBD1
j_call: TRBJ2-1
cdr3_aa: CASSGPGQYNEQFF
cdr3_nt: TGTGCCAGCAGCGGGCCGGGACAGTACAATGAGCAGTTCTTC

v_call: TRBV6-6
clone_size: NA
d_call: NA
j_call: TRBJ1-6
cdr3_aa: CASRDRGSPLHF
cdr3_nt: TGTGCCAGCAGGGACAGAGGTTCACCCCTCCACTTT

v_call: TRBV6-1
clone_size: NA
d_call: NA
j_call: TRBJ2-5
cdr3_aa: CASREKQGTQYF
cdr3_nt: TGTGCCAGCAGGGAGAAGCAGGGGACCCAGTACTTC

v_call: TRBV4-3
clone_size: NA
d_call: TRBD1
j_call: TRBJ1-1
cdr3_aa: CASSPDWDRGTEAFF
cdr3_nt: TGCGCCAGCAGCCCAGATTGGGACAGGGGAACTGAAGCTTTCTTT

v_call: TRBV4-1
clone_size: NA
d_call: TRBD2
j_call: TRBJ2-7
cdr3_aa: CASSQMAGVSYEQYF
cdr3_nt: TGCGCCAGCAGCCAAATGGCGGGAGTCTCCTACGAGCAGTACTTC

v_call: TRBV2
clone_size: NA
d_call: NA
j_call: TRBJ2-7
cdr3_aa: CASSGGLNLYEQYF
cdr3_nt: TGTGCCAGCAGTGGTGGATTAAATCTCTACGAGCAGTACTTC

v_call: TRBV5-4
clone_size: NA
d_call: TRBD1
j_call: TRBJ2-4
cdr3_aa: CASSSGQGEGGPQYF
cdr3_nt: TGTGCCAGCAGCTCTGGACAGGGGGAGGGAGGTCCCCAGTACTTC

v_call: TRBV20-1
clone_size: NA
d_call: NA
j_call: TRBJ2-5
cdr3_aa: CSARLAETQYF
cdr3_nt: TGCAGTGCTAGACTAGCAGAGACCCAGTACTTC

v_call: TRBV14
clone_size: once
d_call: TRBD1
j_call: TRBJ1-6
cdr3_aa: CASSQRRDRANSPLHF
cdr3_nt: TGTGCCAGCAGCCAACGCCGGGACAGGGCGAATTCACCCCTCCACTTT

v_call: TRBV28
clone_size: NA
d_call: NA
j_call: TRBJ2-1
cdr3_aa: CASSLQRVSYNEQFF
cdr3_nt: TGTGCCAGCAGTTTGCAGCGGGTGAGCTACAATGAGCAGTTCTTC

v_call: TRBV11-2
clone_size: NA
d_call: TRBD1
j_call: TRBJ2-7
cdr3_aa: CASSLAPGQGFSHEQYF
cdr3_nt: TGTGCCAGCAGCTTGGCCCCGGGACAGGGTTTTTCCCACGAGCAGTACTTC

v_call: TRBV5-6
clone_size: NA
d_call: TRBD2
j_call: TRBJ2-3
cdr3_aa: CASSLEGLATSRTDTQYF
cdr3_nt: TGTGCCAGCAGCTTGGAGGGACTAGCAACCTCGCGCACAGATACGCAGTATTTT

v_call: TRBV18
clone_size: NA
d_call: NA
j_call: TRBJ1-4
cdr3_aa: CASSPEVVATNEKLFF
cdr3_nt: TGTGCCAGCTCGCCGGAAGTGGTGGCAACTAATGAAAAACTGTTTTTT

v_call: TRBV5-1
clone_size: NA
d_call: NA
j_call: TRBJ1-6
cdr3_aa: CASSLNPPLEAVVVAPLHF
cdr3_nt: TGCGCCAGCAGCTTGAACCCTCCCTTGGAAGCCGTTGTGGTTGCACCCCTCCACTTT

v_call: TRBV4-3
clone_size: NA
d_call: NA
j_call: TRBJ1-3
cdr3_aa: CASSQELWGSLSGNTIYF
cdr3_nt: TGCGCCAGCAGCCAAGAGCTCTGGGGTTCCCTCTCTGGAAACACCATATATTTT